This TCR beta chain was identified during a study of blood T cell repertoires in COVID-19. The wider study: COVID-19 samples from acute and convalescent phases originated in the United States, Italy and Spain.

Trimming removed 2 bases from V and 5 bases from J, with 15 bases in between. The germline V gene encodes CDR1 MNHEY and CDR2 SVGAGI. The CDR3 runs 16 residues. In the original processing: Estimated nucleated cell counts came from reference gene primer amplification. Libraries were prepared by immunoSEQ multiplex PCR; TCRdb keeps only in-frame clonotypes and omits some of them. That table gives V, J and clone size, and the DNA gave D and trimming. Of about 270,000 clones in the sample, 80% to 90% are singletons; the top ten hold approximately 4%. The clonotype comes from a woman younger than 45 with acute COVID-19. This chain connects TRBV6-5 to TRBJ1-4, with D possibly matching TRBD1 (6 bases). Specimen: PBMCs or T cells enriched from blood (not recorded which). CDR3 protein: CASSYATTGNNEKLFF. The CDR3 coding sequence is TGTGCCAGCAGTTACGCTACGACAGGAAACAATGAAAAACTGTTTTTT.